A single sample gave rise to the 15 T cell receptor beta chains below, sequenced in a study of blood T cell repertoires in COVID-19. Some clones are missing from TCRdb's copy, which holds only in-frame ones; the method was immunoSEQ multiplex PCR. Of about half a million clones listed, 80% to 90% are singletons. The specimen was peripheral blood. Receptors originate from a human donor in a cohort sampled during active COVID-19.

This rearrangement joins TRBV30 to TRBJ2-7; the match to TRBD2 covers 9 bases. J was trimmed by 3 bases and V by 3 bases; bases with no gene match: 9. Germline-derived CDR1 and CDR2 are GTSNPN and SVGIG (reference sequence). This CDR3 is built from 15 residues. The DNA of the CDR3 is TGTGCCTGGAGCCCCGGGACTAGCCGGATCTACGAGCAGTACTTC. Translation gives CAWSPGTSRIYEQYF.

The chain carries TRBV5-6 and TRBJ2-1; 9 bases are shared with TRBD2. Germline loops: CDR1 SGHDT, CDR2 YYEEEE. The CDR3 has 15 residues. The V segment lost 0 bases and the J segment 3 bases; nucleotides outside the gene matches: 1. The CDR3 DNA reads TGTGCCAGCAGCTTGGGCGGGAGGGTCTACAATGAGCAGTTCTTC. Translated: CASSLGGRVYNEQFF.

The chain employs TRBV5-8 and TRBJ2-5, with TRBD2 as a possible D gene (6 bases). This CDR3 spans 15 amino acids. V dropped 0 bases and J dropped 3 bases, with 12 bases sitting between them. CDR1 and CDR2 (germline): SGHTS, YDEGEE. CDR3 loop: CASSLAGGAEETQYF. Written as DNA, the CDR3 is TGTGCCAGCAGCTTGGCCGGGGGAGCGGAAGAGACCCAGTACTTC.

The genes are TRBV6-4 and TRBJ1-1; 8 positions agree with TRBD1. The V segment lost 6 bases and the J segment 2 bases; nucleotides outside the gene matches: 11. This CDR3 is 16 amino acids long. CDR1 is MRHNA, CDR2 SNTAGT, per germline. The CDR3 spells CASSASGTGDNTEAFF. The CDR3 DNA sequence: TGTGCCAGCAGCGCCTCCGGGACAGGTGACAACACTGAAGCTTTCTTT.

V gene TRBV5-1 combines with J gene TRBJ2-3; D possibly corresponds to TRBD1 (6 bases). The CDR3 runs 17 residues. Trimming stripped 1 base from V and 8 bases from J, with 23 bases between. CDR1 is SGHRS and CDR2 is YFSETQ in the germline V gene. CDR3 coding DNA: TGCGCCAGCAGCTTGAGGGGACAATTTGACCCTCAAGGTACGCAGTATTTT. As protein: CASSLRGQFDPQGTQYF. The full variable domain, in which reference TRBV5-1 and TRBJ2-3 provide the parts outside the CDR3, is KAGVTQTPRYLIKTRGQQVTLSCSPISGHRSVSWYQQTPGQGLQFLFEYFSETQRNKGNFPGRFSGRQFSNSRSEMNVSTLELGDSALYLCASSLRGQFDPQGTQYFGPGTRLTVL.

The V and J genes are TRBV9 and TRBJ2-1; TRBD2 might be the D (5 bases). Looked up from germline, CDR1 is SGDLS and CDR2 is YYNGEE. With 3 bases removed from V and 2 bases from J, the gap between germline ends came to 15 bases. There are 16 residues in the CDR3. In nucleotides, the CDR3 is TGTGCCAGCAGCGGTAAGGGTCTAGCTGCCTACAATGAGCAGTTCTTC. Protein: CASSGKGLAAYNEQFF.

Concerning this clone: The germline gene is not matched at one end of the junction; a read error may be the cause. J is TRBJ1-3 and V is TRBV7-6; no firm D call. The germline V gene encodes CDR1 SGHVS and CDR2 FNYEAQ. The CDR3 is made up of 10 amino acids. The CDR3 loop reads CASSLLEMSF. The CDR3 DNA reads as TGTGCCAGCAGCTTATTAGAGATGAGCTTT.

This chain joins TRBV10-3 and TRBJ1-2, with 7 bases aligning to TRBD1. Germline-derived CDR1 and CDR2 are ENHRY and SYGVKD. V dropped 6 bases and J dropped 2; count of bases not matched to a gene: 3. This CDR3 contains 13 residues. The CDR3: CAISQQGNYGYTF. As DNA, the CDR3 is TGTGCCATCAGCCAACAGGGGAACTATGGCTACACCTTC.

This chain joins TRBV11-2 and TRBJ1-3; 8 nucleotides line up with TRBD1. The CDR3 sequence is 13 residues long. Germline CDR1 and CDR2: SGHAT and FQNNGV. The V segment lost 5 bases and the J segment 4 bases; nucleotides outside the gene matches: 1. The CDR3 spells CASSPGGGNTIYF. CDR3 bases: TGTGCCAGCAGCCCAGGGGGCGGAAACACCATATATTTT.

The V gene is TRBV4-2, the J gene TRBJ2-7, with TRBD2 identical over 7 bases. This CDR3 region has 17 residues. Germline V gene lookup returns CDR1 LGHNA and CDR2 YNFKEQ. V lost 1 base and J lost 6; bases outside the gene matches: 15. The CDR3 sequence is CASSQAGWGGSPIEQYF. The DNA of the CDR3 is TGTGCCAGCAGCCAAGCGGGTTGGGGCGGGAGTCCGATCGAGCAGTACTTC.

This clone was detected once. V and J are TRBV18 and TRBJ1-3, with TRBD1 as a possible D gene (6 bases). Germline V gene lookup returns CDR1 KGHSH and CDR2 LQKENI. The CDR3 consists of 15 residues. Trimming took 4 bases from V and 2 from J, leaving 12 bases between them. The CDR3 coding sequence is TGTGCCAGCTCACAACTTACAGGGCCTGGAAACACCATATATTTT. Translated, it gives CASSQLTGPGNTIYF.

The chain carries TRBV12-5 and TRBJ2-7; D is possibly TRBD1 (5 bases). The V and J ends lost 5 bases and 4 bases respectively, with 9 bases between them. The germline gives CDR1 LGHNT, CDR2 FRNRAP. This CDR3 is built from 12 residues. In DNA form, the CDR3 reads TGTGCTAGTGGTGAACAGGCGTACGAGCAGTACTTC. This encodes CASGEQAYEQYF.

The chain carries TRBV7-8 and TRBJ2-7; 9 bases map to TRBD2. The germline CDR1 and CDR2 sequences are SGHVS and FQNEAQ. The CDR3 sequence is 22 residues long. V was clipped by 2 bases and J by 0 bases; unmatched bases: 23. The CDR3, as DNA: TGTGCCAGCAGCTTAAATCTGGGGTCGGTCCTAGCGGGACTTCAAAGCTCCTACGAGCAGTACTTC. Translating gives CASSLNLGSVLAGLQSSYEQYF.

V and J are TRBV7-2 and TRBJ1-2, with D possibly matching TRBD1 (5 bases). The CDR3 length is 15 residues. V lost 2 bases to trimming and J lost 4 bases, with 14 bases between them. Germline V gene lookup returns CDR1 SGHTA and CDR2 FQGNSA. CDR3 amino acids: CASSLRGLGIYGYTF. The CDR3 DNA follows: TGTGCCAGCAGCTTAAGGGGACTGGGGATCTATGGCTACACCTTC.

The chain is built from TRBV6-5 and TRBJ1-2; D is unclear. The V gene lost 4 bases and the J gene lost 2 bases, with 8 bases spanning the gap. The CDR3 has 13 residues. Germline V gene data show CDR1 as MNHEY and CDR2 as SVGAGI. The CDR3 sequence is CASSWRKNYGYTF. CDR3 DNA: TGTGCCAGCAGTTGGAGGAAAAACTATGGCTACACCTTC.